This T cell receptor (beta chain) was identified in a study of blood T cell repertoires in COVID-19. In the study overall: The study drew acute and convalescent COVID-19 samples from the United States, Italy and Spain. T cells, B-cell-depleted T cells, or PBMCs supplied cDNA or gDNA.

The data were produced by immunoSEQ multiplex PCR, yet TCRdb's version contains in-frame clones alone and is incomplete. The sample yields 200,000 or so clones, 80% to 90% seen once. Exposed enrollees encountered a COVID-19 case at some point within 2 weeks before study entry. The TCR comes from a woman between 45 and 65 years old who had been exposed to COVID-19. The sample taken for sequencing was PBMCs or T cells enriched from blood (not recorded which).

Here the CDR3 reads CASSQEIGGYTGELFF. CDR3 in DNA: TGTGCCAGCAGCCAAGAAATCGGGGGATACACCGGGGAGCTGTTTTTT. The V call is TRBV3-1 (or the pseudogene TRBV3-2), the J call TRBJ2-2, with D maybe TRBD2 (6 bases). Germline V gives CDR1 LGHDT, CDR2 YNNKEL (reference sequence). This CDR3 region has 16 residues. V lost 0 bases, J lost 3 bases, and 11 bases lay in between.